This T cell receptor beta chain was observed in a study of PD-1 blockade in classical Hodgkin lymphoma. General study results and limits: The study found that TCR diversity rose significantly by C4D1 in CD4+ but not CD8+ cells. There remain no defined causes for the repertoire differences, which possibly reflect disease activity or prior therapy.

This clone was seen only once. Its matching antigen is unknown. CDR3 length: 15 residues. With 3 bases removed from V and 2 bases from J, the gap between germline ends came to 14 bases. CDR1 is LNHDA and CDR2 is SQIVND in the germline V gene (reference sequence). Sequencing was performed with immunoSEQ multiplex PCR; in TCRdb, only in-frame clones are kept and a portion is missing. This sample has fewer than 35,000 clones, with 70% to 90% found just once. Indicated time point: cycle 4 day 1 (C4D1), after six to seven weeks of nivolumab. All patients relapsed after autologous stem cell transplantation, and brentuximab vedotin exposure varied. Purified CD4+ T cells were obtained from thawed PBMCs through magnetic negative selection.

V usage is TRBV19 and J usage is TRBJ2-7, with D uncertain. Sequencing used CD4+ T cells from blood, obtained before the fourth cycle of nivolumab. The receptor's source is a human donor with classical Hodgkin lymphoma. The CDR3 is CASSIAVTMTYEQYF. The CDR3 bases are TGTGCCAGTAGTATTGCGGTAACAATGACCTACGAGCAGTACTTC.